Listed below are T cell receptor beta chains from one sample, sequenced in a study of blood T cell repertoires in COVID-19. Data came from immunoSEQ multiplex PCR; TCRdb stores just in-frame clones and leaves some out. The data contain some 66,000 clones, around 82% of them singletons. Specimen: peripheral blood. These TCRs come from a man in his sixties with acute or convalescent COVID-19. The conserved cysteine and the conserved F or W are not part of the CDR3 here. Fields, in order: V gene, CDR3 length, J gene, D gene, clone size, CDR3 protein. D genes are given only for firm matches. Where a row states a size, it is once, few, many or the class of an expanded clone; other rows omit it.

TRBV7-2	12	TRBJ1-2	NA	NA	ASSSLGGGHGYT
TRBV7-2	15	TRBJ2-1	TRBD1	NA	ASSFGVPGTGDNEQF
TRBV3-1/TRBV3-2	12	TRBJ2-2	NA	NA	ASSQSGGAGELF
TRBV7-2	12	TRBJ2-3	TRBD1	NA	ASSRDSGQDTQY
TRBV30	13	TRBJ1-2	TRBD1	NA	AWSFSGTGLYGYT
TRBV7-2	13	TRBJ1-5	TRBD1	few	ASSRMGQQNQPQH
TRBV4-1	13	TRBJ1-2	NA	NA	ASSQEISDPHGYT
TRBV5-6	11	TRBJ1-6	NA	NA	ASSLGTGSPLH
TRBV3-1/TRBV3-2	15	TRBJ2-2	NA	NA	ASSQDLVAQKAGELF
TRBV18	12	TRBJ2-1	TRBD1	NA	ASSIDRVSGEQF
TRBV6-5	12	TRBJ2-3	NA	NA	ASSYFAATDTQY
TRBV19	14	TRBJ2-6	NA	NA	ASSIDPGVGANVLT
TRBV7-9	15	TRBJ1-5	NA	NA	ASSLAQGQGGNQPQH
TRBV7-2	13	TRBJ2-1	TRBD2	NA	ASSLMRLAEAQQF
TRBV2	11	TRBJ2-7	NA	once	ASSARRAWEQY
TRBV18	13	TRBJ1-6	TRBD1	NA	ASSQRQGDNSPLH
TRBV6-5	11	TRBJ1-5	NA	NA	ATQILSNQPQH
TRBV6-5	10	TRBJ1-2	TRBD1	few	ASIGQGYGYT
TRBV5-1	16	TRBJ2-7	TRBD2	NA	ASSLGLAGVPDSYEQY
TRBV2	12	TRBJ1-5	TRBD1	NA	ASSSDRNGQPQH
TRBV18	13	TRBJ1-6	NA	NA	ASSPPSGDNSPLH
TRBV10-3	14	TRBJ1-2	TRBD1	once	AISDFSRTGDYGYT
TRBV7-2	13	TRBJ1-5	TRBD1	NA	ASSPQGGSNQPQH
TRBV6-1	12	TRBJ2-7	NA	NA	ASSEPGSLFEQY
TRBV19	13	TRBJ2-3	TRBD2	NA	ASSWEGLDVNTQY
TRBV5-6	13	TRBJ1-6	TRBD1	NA	ASSPGTGLGSPLH
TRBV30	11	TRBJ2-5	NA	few	AWRRDSQETQY
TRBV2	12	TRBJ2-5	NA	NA	ASSESRSSETQY
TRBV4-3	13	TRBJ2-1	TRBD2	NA	ASSYGLAVYNEQF
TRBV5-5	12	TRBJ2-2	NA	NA	ASSLWGDTGELF
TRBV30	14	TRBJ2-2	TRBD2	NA	ASTLRGGLGTGELF
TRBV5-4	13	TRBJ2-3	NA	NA	ASSLLRLGTDTQY
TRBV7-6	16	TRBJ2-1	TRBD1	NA	ASSLRDRGQAVYNEQF
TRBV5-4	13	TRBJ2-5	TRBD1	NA	ASSSGQGVPRTQY
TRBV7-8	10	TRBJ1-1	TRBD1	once	ASQGASTEAF
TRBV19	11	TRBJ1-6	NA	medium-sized	ASTPVGGSPLH
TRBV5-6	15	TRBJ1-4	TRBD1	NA	ASSLGPTGLTNEKLF
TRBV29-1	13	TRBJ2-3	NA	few	SPDSEAPSTDTQY
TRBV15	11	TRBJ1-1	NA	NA	ATSRQGRTEAF
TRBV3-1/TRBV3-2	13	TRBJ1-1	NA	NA	ASSQDFGGGTEAF
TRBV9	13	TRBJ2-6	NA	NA	ASSPLGSGANVLT
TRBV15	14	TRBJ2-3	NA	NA	ATSSNGQRGTDTQY
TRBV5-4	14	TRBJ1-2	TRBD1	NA	ASSLDRDRANYGYT
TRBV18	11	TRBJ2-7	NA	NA	ASSPYTGYEQY
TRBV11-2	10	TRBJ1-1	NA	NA	ASSLAPTEAF
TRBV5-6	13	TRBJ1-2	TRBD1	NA	ASSLPGQGTYGYT
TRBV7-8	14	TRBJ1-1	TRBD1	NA	ASSLGTGAFNTEAF
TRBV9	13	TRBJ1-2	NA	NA	ASSVDPTPDYGYT